These T cell receptor beta chains were read from a single sample in a study of T cells of healthy individuals. MiXCR, applied by TCRdb to the 5' RACE reads, yields one record per CDR3 protein. This sample carries about 53,000 distinct CDR3 sequences, roughly 14% of them seen once, and the ten largest clones take about 16%. Receptors originate from a human donor in good health. Both conserved end residues are part of each CDR3. Fields, in order: J gene, clone size, D gene, V gene, CDR3 DNA, CDR3 protein. The D gene is left open where the match is weak. Rows may omit the clone size; those that give it use once, few, many or a size class.

J gene: TRBJ2-3
clone size: NA
D gene: TRBD2
V gene: TRBV12-3/TRBV12-4
CDR3 DNA: TGTGCCAGCCGACTAGCGGGGGGTAAATTCTTCACAGATACGCAGTATTTT
CDR3 protein: CASRLAGGKFFTDTQYF

J gene: TRBJ1-6
clone size: few
D gene: NA
V gene: TRBV7-2
CDR3 DNA: TGTGCCAGCAGCGCCCTCCGCGGGGATTCACCCCTCCACTTT
CDR3 protein: CASSALRGDSPLHF

J gene: TRBJ2-7
clone size: many
D gene: NA
V gene: TRBV20-1
CDR3 DNA: TGCAGTGCTAGAGCCAGTTCTCGAGGGGAAGGCGGCTACGAGCAGTACTTC
CDR3 protein: CSARASSRGEGGYEQYF

J gene: TRBJ1-1
clone size: few
D gene: NA
V gene: TRBV19
CDR3 DNA: TGTGCCAGTAGTACCAGGGGCGGCGGGAACACTGAAGCTTTCTTT
CDR3 protein: CASSTRGGGNTEAFF

J gene: TRBJ1-3
clone size: NA
D gene: TRBD1
V gene: TRBV5-1
CDR3 DNA: TGCGCCAGCAGCTTGCGGCAGGGGGATCTAAGCTCTGGAAACACCATATATTTT
CDR3 protein: CASSLRQGDLSSGNTIYF

J gene: TRBJ2-7
clone size: many
D gene: TRBD1
V gene: TRBV9
CDR3 DNA: TGTGCCAGCAGCGCCCCCGGGACAGGGGATTACGAGCAGTACTTC
CDR3 protein: CASSAPGTGDYEQYF

J gene: TRBJ2-5
clone size: few
D gene: TRBD2
V gene: TRBV30
CDR3 DNA: TGTGCCTGGAGTGTAGGACTAGCGGAAGAGACCCAGTACTTC
CDR3 protein: CAWSVGLAEETQYF

J gene: TRBJ2-5
clone size: many
D gene: NA
V gene: TRBV5-1
CDR3 DNA: TGCGCCAGCAGCGCTACAGGGGCGGGGGAGACCCAGTACTTC
CDR3 protein: CASSATGAGETQYF

J gene: TRBJ1-5
clone size: many
D gene: NA
V gene: TRBV6-1
CDR3 DNA: TGTGCCAGCAGTCTGCAGGGAATTCAGCCCCAGCATTTT
CDR3 protein: CASSLQGIQPQHF

J gene: TRBJ1-6
clone size: many
D gene: NA
V gene: TRBV20-1
CDR3 DNA: TGCAGTGCTCTAGGGTTTGAGGGGGTAGTACCGAAGTCACCCCTCCACTTT
CDR3 protein: CSALGFEGVVPKSPLHF

J gene: TRBJ1-2
clone size: NA
D gene: NA
V gene: TRBV29-1
CDR3 DNA: TGCAGCGTTGAATGGTATGGCTACACCTTC
CDR3 protein: CSVEWYGYTF

J gene: TRBJ2-3
clone size: NA
D gene: NA
V gene: TRBV6-6
CDR3 DNA: TGTGCCAGCAGTCTTCCTGACCCAGATACGCAGTATTTT
CDR3 protein: CASSLPDPDTQYF

J gene: TRBJ2-7
clone size: NA
D gene: NA
V gene: TRBV5-4
CDR3 DNA: TGTGCCAGCAGTCTAGCCCGGGACAACTACGAGCAGTACTTC
CDR3 protein: CASSLARDNYEQYF

J gene: TRBJ2-1
clone size: many
D gene: NA
V gene: TRBV29-1
CDR3 DNA: TGCAGCGTTGCACTCTATTACAATGAGCAGTTCTTC
CDR3 protein: CSVALYYNEQFF

J gene: TRBJ2-2
clone size: NA
D gene: TRBD2
V gene: TRBV3-1
CDR3 DNA: TGTGCCAGCAGCCAAGTGCTAGCGGGGGCGAACACCGGGGAGCTGTTTTTT
CDR3 protein: CASSQVLAGANTGELFF

J gene: TRBJ1-1
clone size: NA
D gene: TRBD1
V gene: TRBV20-1
CDR3 DNA: TGCAGTGCAGCCCGGACAGGGTACACTGAAGCTTTCTTT
CDR3 protein: CSAARTGYTEAFF

J gene: TRBJ1-3
clone size: NA
D gene: NA
V gene: TRBV6-5
CDR3 DNA: TGTGCCAGCAGTTACTCTGGCTCTGGAAACACCATATATTTT
CDR3 protein: CASSYSGSGNTIYF

J gene: TRBJ2-7
clone size: few
D gene: TRBD1
V gene: TRBV6-2/TRBV6-3
CDR3 DNA: TGTGCCAGCAGTTATTCGGGACAGGGCTCCGAGCAGTACTTC
CDR3 protein: CASSYSGQGSEQYF

J gene: TRBJ1-5
clone size: many
D gene: NA
V gene: TRBV6-2/TRBV6-3
CDR3 DNA: TGTGCCAGCAGATGGGATAGCAATCAGCCCCAGCATTTT
CDR3 protein: CASRWDSNQPQHF

J gene: TRBJ1-1
clone size: few
D gene: NA
V gene: TRBV20-1
CDR3 DNA: TGCAGTGCTGGGGGGACTGAAGCTTTCTTT
CDR3 protein: CSAGGTEAFF

J gene: TRBJ1-2
clone size: many
D gene: NA
V gene: TRBV5-1
CDR3 DNA: TGCGCCAGCAGCTTGGCAGGGCAAGGCTACACCTTC
CDR3 protein: CASSLAGQGYTF

J gene: TRBJ1-3
clone size: NA
D gene: TRBD1
V gene: TRBV6-2/TRBV6-3
CDR3 DNA: TGTGCCAGCAGTTGGGACAGCTCTGGAAACACCATATATTTT
CDR3 protein: CASSWDSSGNTIYF

J gene: TRBJ2-1
clone size: many
D gene: NA
V gene: TRBV9
CDR3 DNA: TGTGCCAGCAGCGTAAGTAGGCGGGGGCCCTCCTACAATGAGCAGTTCTTC
CDR3 protein: CASSVSRRGPSYNEQFF

J gene: TRBJ2-3
clone size: many
D gene: TRBD2
V gene: TRBV7-2
CDR3 DNA: TGTGCCAGCAGCGCTATGCGGGGGGGCACAGATACGCAGTATTTT
CDR3 protein: CASSAMRGGTDTQYF

J gene: TRBJ1-2
clone size: NA
D gene: TRBD1
V gene: TRBV10-3
CDR3 DNA: TGTGCCATCAGTGAGTCGCTCCGGGGACAGGGGATTAACTATGGCTACACCTTC
CDR3 protein: CAISESLRGQGINYGYTF

J gene: TRBJ2-5
clone size: many
D gene: NA
V gene: TRBV25-1
CDR3 DNA: TGTGCCAGCAGAATTGGAGAGACCCAGTACTTC
CDR3 protein: CASRIGETQYF

J gene: TRBJ2-7
clone size: many
D gene: NA
V gene: TRBV30
CDR3 DNA: TGTGCCTGGAGCCGTTCAGTAAATTCCTACGAGCAGTACTTC
CDR3 protein: CAWSRSVNSYEQYF

J gene: TRBJ2-3
clone size: NA
D gene: NA
V gene: TRBV3-2
CDR3 DNA: TGTGCCAGCAGCCAAGTGGGCCAGGAAATGACAGATACGCAGTATTTT
CDR3 protein: CASSQVGQEMTDTQYF

J gene: TRBJ2-7
clone size: few
D gene: NA
V gene: TRBV7-9
CDR3 DNA: TGTGCCAGCAGCTTCAGGAACCGGGAGCCTTTCTACGAGCAGTACTTC
CDR3 protein: CASSFRNREPFYEQYF

J gene: TRBJ1-2
clone size: many
D gene: NA
V gene: TRBV2
CDR3 DNA: TGTGCCAGCAGTGACAGGGTTAGTCGGTATGGCTACACCTTC
CDR3 protein: CASSDRVSRYGYTF

J gene: TRBJ2-7
clone size: NA
D gene: NA
V gene: TRBV29-1
CDR3 DNA: TGCAGCGGGAGCCTTGGGCCCTACGAGCAGTACTTC
CDR3 protein: CSGSLGPYEQYF

J gene: TRBJ2-7
clone size: NA
D gene: NA
V gene: TRBV20-1
CDR3 DNA: TGCAGTGCTAGAGGGACGACGCTGTCCGTCTACGAGCAGTACTTC
CDR3 protein: CSARGTTLSVYEQYF

J gene: TRBJ1-5
clone size: many
D gene: NA
V gene: TRBV18
CDR3 DNA: TGTGCCAGCTCACCAGCATCCGACGAGCCCCAGCATTTT
CDR3 protein: CASSPASDEPQHF

J gene: TRBJ1-1
clone size: few
D gene: NA
V gene: TRBV20-1
CDR3 DNA: TGCAGTGCTAGAGGGAACACTGAAGCTTTCTTT
CDR3 protein: CSARGNTEAFF

J gene: TRBJ2-4
clone size: NA
D gene: NA
V gene: TRBV20-1
CDR3 DNA: TGCAGTGTTTCCCCAGGGGCCCGGGAAGCCAAAAACATTCAGTACTTC
CDR3 protein: CSVSPGAREAKNIQYF